Presented here are 18 T cell receptor beta chains from one specimen sequenced in a study of cytomegalovirus exposure and HLA in healthy donors. Researchers ran the PCR with 60 Vbeta and 13 Jbeta primers. Here immunoSEQ multiplex PCR was the method, and the copy in TCRdb shows in-frame clones only, minus some. The sample holds 85,000 to 130,000 clones, 10% seen once. Material for sequencing was PBMCs. All receptors come from a man aged 40-49 years in good health and CMV-seropositive.

This clone was counted a few times. The rearrangement uses TRBV7-9 and TRBJ2-7; D is ambiguous. This CDR3 spans 16 amino acids. V lost 3 bases and J lost 0, with 15 bases in between. The germline CDR1 and CDR2 sequences are SEHNR and FQNEAQ (reference sequence). CDR3 sequence reads: CASSLGPSGSSYEQYF. Written as DNA, the CDR3 is TGTGCCAGCAGCTTGGGTCCGTCCGGGTCCTCCTACGAGCAGTACTTC.

The table lists this clone with a few counts. This chain uses TRBV2 with TRBJ2-7; 10 positions match TRBD2. CDR3 length: 14 residues. The V segment lost 7 bases and the J segment 3 bases; nucleotides outside the gene matches: 6. Germline assignment: CDR1 SNHLY and CDR2 FYNNEI. The CDR3 reads CASTSGSKSYEQYF. CDR3 DNA: TGTGCCAGCACTAGCGGGAGTAAAAGCTACGAGCAGTACTTC.

With regard to this clone: One junction end disagrees with the germline gene, perhaps due to a read error. The chain has TRBV7-7 and TRBJ2-5; 10 bases align to TRBD1. This CDR3 comprises 14 residues. The germline V gene encodes CDR1 SSHAT and CDR2 FNYEAQ (reference sequence). CDR3: CASSLGTGVETQYF. The CDR3 bases are TGTGCTAGCAGCCTAGGGACAGGGGTCGAGACCCAGTACTTC. Using reference TRBV7-7 and TRBJ2-5 for the parts outside the CDR3, the full variable domain is GAGVSQSPRYKVTKRGQDVTLRCDPISSHATLYWYQQALGQGPEFLTYFNYEAQPDKSGLPSDRFSAERPEGSISTLTIQRTEQRDSAMYRCASSLGTGVETQYFGPGTRLLVL.

This clone was seen more than once but under ten times. The chain has TRBV5-4 and TRBJ2-3; 9 bases agree with TRBD2. Trimming took 4 bases from V and 0 from J; bases not matched to a gene: 9. CDR1 and CDR2 from the germline V gene are SGHNT and YYREEE (reference sequence). The CDR3 extends over 17 amino acids. The CDR3 sequence: CASSPKQAGGSTDTQYF. The CDR3 nucleotides are TGTGCCAGCAGCCCAAAACAGGCGGGGGGGAGCACAGATACGCAGTATTTT.

J is TRBJ2-7 and V is TRBV4-2; the match to TRBD2 covers 7 bases. The CDR3 has 17 residues. With V trimmed by 0 bases and J by 3 bases, 11 bases remained unmatched. In germline, CDR1 is LGHNA, CDR2 YNFKEQ. The CDR3 spells CASSQDPGLGGGYEQYF. CDR3 nucleotides: TGTGCCAGCAGCCAAGATCCGGGACTGGGGGGGGGCTACGAGCAGTACTTC.

In this sample, this clone turned up a few times. The same CDR3 arises from other DNA sequences in this sample as well. The rearrangement uses TRBV2 and TRBJ2-7; 7 nucleotides line up with TRBD2. V gave up 8 bases and J gave up 5 bases; unmatched junction bases: 12. The CDR3 loop spans 14 amino acids. CDR1 SNHLY and CDR2 FYNNEI come from the germline V gene. The CDR3 region has the DNA TGTGCCAGCCACTGGGGGGGAGTCTTCGACGAGCAGTACTTC. As protein: CASHWGGVFDEQYF.

This clone occurred a few times. The chain links TRBV28 to TRBJ1-5, with 9 bases that match TRBD1. CDR3 length equals 18 residues. After removal of 1 base from V and 0 bases from J, the junction contained 7 bases not matched to a gene. CDR1 is MDHEN, CDR2 SYDVKM, per germline. CDR3 protein: CASSLSFGTGYSNQPQHF. The CDR3 nucleotides read TGTGCCAGCAGTTTATCGTTTGGGACAGGGTATAGCAATCAGCCCCAGCATTTT.

This clone was seen more than once but under ten times. The genes are TRBV5-6 and TRBJ2-1; TRBD1 agrees at 8 bases. The CDR3 is 14 residues long. The V gene's germline CDR1 is SGHDT and CDR2 YYEEEE. With 4 bases clipped from V and 3 bases from J, the junction kept 3 bases outside the gene matches. CDR3 sequence reads: CASSPDRGYNEQFF. In nucleotides, the CDR3 is TGTGCCAGCAGCCCCGACAGGGGCTACAATGAGCAGTTCTTC.

This clone was observed a few times. The chain joins TRBV5-4 to TRBJ2-5; a weak D match, TRBD1 (6 bases). The CDR3 sequence is 15 residues long. Per germline, CDR1 SGHNT and CDR2 YYREEE (reference sequence). The V end lost 1 base, the J end lost 3 bases, and 13 bases lay between the germline ends. The CDR3 DNA is TGTGCCAGCAGCTTGAGGGGGACACGAGAAGAGACCCAGTACTTC. Its protein is CASSLRGTREETQYF.

The V call is TRBV10-3, the J call TRBJ2-1; 10 nucleotides agree with TRBD1. Germline loops: CDR1 ENHRY, CDR2 SYGVKD. V lost 5 bases, J lost 7 bases, and 11 bases stayed unmatched. This CDR3 is built from 16 residues. CDR3 sequence reads: CAISFGQGGGNNEQFF. The CDR3, as DNA: TGTGCCATCAGTTTTGGACAGGGGGGTGGGAATAATGAGCAGTTCTTC.

The chain combines TRBV6-5 with TRBJ1-5; TRBD1 matches at 7 bases. This CDR3 contains 14 residues. Germline loops: CDR1 MNHEY, CDR2 SVGAGI. V was clipped by 6 bases and J by 0 bases; unmatched bases: 2. CDR3 residues: CASRWDSSNQPQHF. The CDR3 region has the DNA TGTGCCAGCAGATGGGACAGTAGCAATCAGCCCCAGCATTTT.

The chain has TRBV6-1 and TRBJ1-1; 7 bases map to TRBD1. The ends lost 3 bases at V and 0 bases at J; junction bases unmatched: 10. The CDR3 length is 17 residues. Germline V gives CDR1 MNHNS, CDR2 SASEGT. CDR3 coding DNA: TGTGCCAGCAGTGAGAGGGGACAGCGTCTCATGAACACTGAAGCTTTCTTT. This translates into CASSERGQRLMNTEAFF.

The J gene is TRBJ2-1, the V gene TRBV7-8; 7 positions agree with TRBD2. J was trimmed by 10 bases and V by 2 bases; bases with no gene match: 5. CDR1 and CDR2 (germline): SGHVS, FQNEAQ. This CDR3 region has 13 residues. CDR3 protein: CASSLILADEQFF. CDR3 in DNA: TGTGCCAGCAGCTTAATCCTAGCGGACGAGCAGTTCTTC.

The CDR3 nucleotides read TGTGCCAGCAGCCAAGACAGGGGTTTACTCTACGAGCAGTACTTC. Its translation: CASSQDRGLLYEQYF. The gene calls are TRBV7-3 and TRBJ2-7; 8 bases are a match to TRBD1. Germline V gene lookup returns CDR1 SGHTA and CDR2 FQGTGA. The V and J ends lost 5 bases and 3 bases, in that order; junction bases with no gene match: 9. The CDR3 is 15 amino acids.

This clone was counted only a few times. V usage is TRBV12-5 and J usage is TRBJ1-2; D may be TRBD1 (5 bases). CDR1 is LGHNT and CDR2 is FRNRAP in the germline V gene. The CDR3 is 14 amino acids. V lost 1 base and J lost 5, with 11 bases in between. CDR3: CASGLEAQVYGYTF. CDR3 nucleotide sequence: TGTGCTAGTGGTTTGGAAGCACAGGTTTATGGCTACACCTTC.

J is TRBJ1-5 and V is TRBV18; 10 bases line up with TRBD1. Trimming at V came to 3 bases and at J to 3 bases, leaving 5 bases not matched to a gene. Germline loops: CDR1 KGHSH, CDR2 LQKENI. CDR3 length: 16 residues. CDR3 DNA sequence: TGTGCCAGCTCACCCGGGACAGGGGCCTTCAATCAGCCCCAGCATTTT. This codes for CASSPGTGAFNQPQHF. The full variable domain, its missing parts supplied by reference TRBV18 and TRBJ1-5, is NAGVMQNPRHLVRRRGQEARLRCSPMKGHSHVYWYRQLPEEGLKFMVYLQKENIIDESGMPKERFSAEFPKEGPSILRIQQVVRGDSAAYFCASSPGTGAFNQPQHFGDGTRLSIL.

This clone was counted only a few times. V and J are TRBV5-1 and TRBJ2-5; 12 bases align to TRBD2. Trimming took 2 bases from V and 3 from J; bases not matched to a gene: 2. CDR1 and CDR2 (germline): SGHRS, YFSETQ. The CDR3 runs 15 residues. For the CDR3, the DNA is TGCGCCAGCAGCTTTGCTAGCGGGAGGGAAGAGACCCAGTACTTC. Translation gives CASSFASGREETQYF.

This chain links TRBV5-6 with TRBJ1-2; 7 bases fit TRBD1. Germline CDR1 SGHDT, CDR2 YYEEEE. Germline trimming cut 4 bases from V and 0 bases from J; bases unmatched to any gene: 6. This CDR3 has 15 amino acids. CDR3 loop: CASSQRGPSNYGYTF. Here the CDR3 DNA reads TGTGCCAGCAGCCAAAGGGGGCCATCTAACTATGGCTACACCTTC.